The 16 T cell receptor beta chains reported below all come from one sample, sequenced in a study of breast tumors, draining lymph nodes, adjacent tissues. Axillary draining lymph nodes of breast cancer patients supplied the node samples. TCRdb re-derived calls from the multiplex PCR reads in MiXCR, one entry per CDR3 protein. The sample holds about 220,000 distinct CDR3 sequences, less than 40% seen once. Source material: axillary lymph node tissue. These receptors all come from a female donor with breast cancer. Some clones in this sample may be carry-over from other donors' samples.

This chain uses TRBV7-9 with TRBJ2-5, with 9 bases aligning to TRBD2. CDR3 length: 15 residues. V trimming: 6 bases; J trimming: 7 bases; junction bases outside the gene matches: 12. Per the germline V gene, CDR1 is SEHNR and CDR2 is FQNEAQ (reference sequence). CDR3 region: CASRIVNSGGGTQYF. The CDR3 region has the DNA TGTGCCAGCAGAATAGTCAATAGCGGGGGCGGGACCCAGTACTTC.

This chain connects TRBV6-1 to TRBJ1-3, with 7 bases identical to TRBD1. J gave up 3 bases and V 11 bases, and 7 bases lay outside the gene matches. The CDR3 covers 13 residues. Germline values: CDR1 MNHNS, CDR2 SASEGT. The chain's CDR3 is CAGTGELGNTIYF. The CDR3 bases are TGTGCCGGAACAGGGGAGCTTGGAAACACCATATATTTT.

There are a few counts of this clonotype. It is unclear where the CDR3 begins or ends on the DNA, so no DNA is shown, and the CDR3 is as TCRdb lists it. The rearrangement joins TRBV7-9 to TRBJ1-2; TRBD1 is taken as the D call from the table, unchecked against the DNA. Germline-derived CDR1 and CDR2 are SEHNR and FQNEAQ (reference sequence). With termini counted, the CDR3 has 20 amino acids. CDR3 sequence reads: CASSFYICSAQGQGQPGYTF.

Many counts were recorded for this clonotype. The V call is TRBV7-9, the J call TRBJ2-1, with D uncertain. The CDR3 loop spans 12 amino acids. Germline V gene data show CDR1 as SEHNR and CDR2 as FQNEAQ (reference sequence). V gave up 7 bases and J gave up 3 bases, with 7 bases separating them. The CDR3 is CASTWGYNEQFF. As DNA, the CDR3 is TGTGCCAGCACCTGGGGCTACAATGAGCAGTTCTTC.

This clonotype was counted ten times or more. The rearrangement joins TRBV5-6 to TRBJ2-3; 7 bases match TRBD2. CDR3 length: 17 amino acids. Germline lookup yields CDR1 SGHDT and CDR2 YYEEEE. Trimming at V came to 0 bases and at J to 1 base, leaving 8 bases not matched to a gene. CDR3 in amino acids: CASSLEIGGGGTDTQYF. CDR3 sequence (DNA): TGTGCCAGCAGCTTGGAAATCGGCGGGGGAGGCACAGATACGCAGTATTTT.

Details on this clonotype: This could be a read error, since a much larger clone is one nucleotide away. The CDR3 region has the DNA TGTGCCAGCAGTGACAGGAGGGACGGCTACACCTTC. As protein: CASSDRRDGYTF. This chain joins TRBV6-4 and TRBJ1-2; TRBD1 is a possible D gene (5 bases). Looked up from germline, CDR1 is MRHNA and CDR2 is SNTAGT. Trimming took 2 bases from V and 8 from J, leaving 9 bases between them. The CDR3 consists of 12 residues.

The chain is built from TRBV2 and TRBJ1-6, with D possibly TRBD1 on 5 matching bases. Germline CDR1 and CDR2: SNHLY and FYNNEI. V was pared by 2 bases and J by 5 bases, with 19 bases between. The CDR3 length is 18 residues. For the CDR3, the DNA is TGTGCCAGCAGTGAACGCATACAGGACGGGCCAAATAATTCACCCCTCCACTTT. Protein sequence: CASSERIQDGPNNSPLHF.

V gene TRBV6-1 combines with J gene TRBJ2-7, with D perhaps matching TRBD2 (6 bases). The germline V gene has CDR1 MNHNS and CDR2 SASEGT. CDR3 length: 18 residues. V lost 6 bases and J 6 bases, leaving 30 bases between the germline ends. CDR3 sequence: CASRPPTGNTGGSGEQYF. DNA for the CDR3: TGTGCCAGCAGACCTCCGACGGGAAACACCGGGGGATCGGGCGAGCAGTACTTC.

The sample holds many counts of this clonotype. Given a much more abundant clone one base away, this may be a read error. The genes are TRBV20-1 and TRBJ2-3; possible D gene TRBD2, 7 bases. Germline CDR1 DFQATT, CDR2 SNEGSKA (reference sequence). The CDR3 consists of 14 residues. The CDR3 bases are TGCAGTGCTAGTGGCGGGGGCAGCACAGCTACGCAGTATTTT. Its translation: CSASGGGSTATQYF.

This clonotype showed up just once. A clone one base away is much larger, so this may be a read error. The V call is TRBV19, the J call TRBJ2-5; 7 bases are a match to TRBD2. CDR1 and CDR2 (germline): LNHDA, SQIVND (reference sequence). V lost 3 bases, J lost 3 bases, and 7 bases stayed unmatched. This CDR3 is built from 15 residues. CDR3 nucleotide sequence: TGTGCCAGTAGTATGGGAAGGACTAGGGAAGAGACCCAGTACTTC. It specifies CASSMGRTREETQYF.

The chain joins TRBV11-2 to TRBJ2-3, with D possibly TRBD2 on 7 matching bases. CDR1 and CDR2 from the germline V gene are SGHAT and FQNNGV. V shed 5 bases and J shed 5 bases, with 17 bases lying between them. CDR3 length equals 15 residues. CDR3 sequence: CASSPPRGAGDTQYF. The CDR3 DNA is TGTGCCAGCAGCCCCCCTCGGGGGGCTGGAGATACGCAGTATTTT.

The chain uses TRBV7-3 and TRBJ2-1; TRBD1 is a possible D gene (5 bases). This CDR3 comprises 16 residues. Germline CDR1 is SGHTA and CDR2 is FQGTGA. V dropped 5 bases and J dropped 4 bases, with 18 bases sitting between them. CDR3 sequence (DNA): TGTGCCAGCAGCCCCCCCCAGGTGGGGCTATACAATGAGCAGTTCTTC. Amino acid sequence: CASSPPQVGLYNEQFF.

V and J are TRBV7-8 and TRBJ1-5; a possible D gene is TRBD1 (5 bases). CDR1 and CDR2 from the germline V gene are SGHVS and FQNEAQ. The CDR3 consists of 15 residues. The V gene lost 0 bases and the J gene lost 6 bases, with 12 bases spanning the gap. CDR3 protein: CASSLAIGTGQPQHF. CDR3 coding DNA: TGTGCCAGCAGCTTAGCGATAGGGACCGGTCAGCCCCAGCATTTT. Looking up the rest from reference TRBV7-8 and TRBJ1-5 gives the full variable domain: GAGVSQSPRYKVAKRGQDVALRCDPISGHVSLFWYQQALGQGPEFLTYFQNEAQLDKSGLPSDRFFAERPEGSVSTLKIQRTQQEDSAVYLCASSLAIGTGQPQHFGDGTRLSIL.

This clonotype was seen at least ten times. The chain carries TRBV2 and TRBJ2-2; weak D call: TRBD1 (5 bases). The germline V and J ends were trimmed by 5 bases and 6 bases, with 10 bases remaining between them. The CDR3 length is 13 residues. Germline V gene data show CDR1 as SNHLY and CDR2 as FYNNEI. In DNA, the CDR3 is TGTGCCAGCAGTTCAGGGCGGTCCGGGGAGCTGTTTTTT. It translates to CASSSGRSGELFF. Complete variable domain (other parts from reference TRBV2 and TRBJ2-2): EPEVTQTPSHQVTQMGQEVILRCVPISNHLYFYWYRQILGQKVEFLVSFYNNEISEKSEIFDDQFSVERPDGSNFTLKIRSTKLEDSAMYFCASSSGRSGELFFGEGSRLTVL.

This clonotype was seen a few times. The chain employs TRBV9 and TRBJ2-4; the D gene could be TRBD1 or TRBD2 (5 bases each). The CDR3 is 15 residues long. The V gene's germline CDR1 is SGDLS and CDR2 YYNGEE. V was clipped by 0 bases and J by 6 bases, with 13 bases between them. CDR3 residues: CASSVAEGWRNIQYF. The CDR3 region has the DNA TGTGCCAGCAGCGTAGCTGAGGGGTGGAGAAACATTCAGTACTTC.

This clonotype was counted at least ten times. The DNA for the CDR3 is TGTGCCTCGCGGCCCAGGGTTATCAATCAGCCCCAGCATTTT. Its translation: CASRPRVINQPQHF. The chain carries TRBV2 and TRBJ1-5, with a weak D call TRBD1 (5 bases). Per germline, CDR1 SNHLY and CDR2 FYNNEI. V dropped 11 bases and J dropped 3 bases, with 17 bases sitting between them. The CDR3 contains 14 residues.